What follows are 12 T cell receptor beta chains derived from one specimen sequenced in a study of T-cell reconstitution after alpha-beta-depleted transplantation in children. Unique molecular identifiers were used to barcode this TCRbeta library. TCRdb recomputed calls from the PCR reads with MiXCR, one row per CDR3 protein. Of about 980,000 distinct CDR3 sequences in the sample, about 26% were seen once. Here the sequenced sample was PBMCs, mostly from graft donor cells, taken 360 days after TCRalphabeta/CD19-depleted stem cell transplant. The origin of the receptors is a boy younger than two who had a stem cell transplant for SCID, so the T cells may come from the graft donor.

This clonotype was detected only a few times. V is TRBV4-2 and J is TRBJ2-3, with D perhaps matching TRBD2 (5 bases). The CDR3 is made up of 18 amino acids. Germline loops: CDR1 LGHNA, CDR2 YNFKEQ. The V end lost 0 bases, the J end lost 3 bases, and 19 bases lay between the germline ends. In DNA form, the CDR3 reads TGTGCCAGCAGCCAAGAAGGTGGTTTTGACGAGGGAACAGATACGCAGTATTTT. It encodes CASSQEGGFDEGTDTQYF.

In its sample, this clonotype was seen many times. The J gene is TRBJ2-7, the V gene TRBV6-1, with D maybe TRBD1 (7 bases). CDR3 length: 16 amino acids. Germline CDR1 reads MNHNS; CDR2 reads SASEGT. V lost 6 bases, J lost 3 bases, and 21 bases lay in between. CDR3 protein: CASSRGGTVAFYEQYF. CDR3 coding DNA: TGTGCCAGCAGCCGCGGAGGGACAGTCGCCTTCTACGAGCAGTACTTC.

The J gene is TRBJ1-1, the V gene TRBV5-1, with D tentatively TRBD1 (5 bases). Looked up from germline, CDR1 is SGHRS and CDR2 is YFSETQ. CDR3 length equals 16 residues. Between the trimmed V and J ends, which lost 7 bases and 2 bases, there was a span of 21 bases. The CDR3 DNA reads TGCGCCAGCTTGGTCGGGGACCCCCGGGGAAACACTGAAGCTTTCTTT. This sequence encodes CASLVGDPRGNTEAFF.

The gene calls are TRBV7-9 and TRBJ1-2; D is ambiguous. V lost 2 bases, J lost 4 bases, and 14 bases lay in between. CDR3 length equals 15 residues. Germline lookup yields CDR1 SEHNR and CDR2 FQNEAQ (reference sequence). CDR3 protein: CASSLTSVLRYGYTF. For the CDR3, the DNA is TGTGCCAGCAGCTTAACTTCAGTCCTTCGCTATGGCTACACCTTC. Filled out from reference TRBV7-9 and TRBJ1-2, the complete variable domain reads DTGVSQNPRHKITKRGQNVTFRCDPISEHNRLYWYRQTLGQGPEFLTYFQNEAQLEKSRLLSDRFSAERPKGSFSTLEIQRTEQGDSAMYLCASSLTSVLRYGYTFGSGTRLTVV.

This chain connects TRBV2 to TRBJ2-2; no clear D. The ends were cut back, 6 bases at V and 3 bases at J, with 14 bases in the middle. The CDR3 covers 15 residues. CDR1 is SNHLY and CDR2 is FYNNEI in the germline V gene. The CDR3 sequence is CASSAPRDYTGELFF. The CDR3 DNA reads as TGTGCCAGCAGCGCTCCTAGAGACTACACCGGGGAGCTGTTTTTT.

At least ten counts were recorded for this clonotype. In nucleotides, the CDR3 is TGTGCCAGTAGTCGCCCCCCCGGGGAGCTGTTTTTT. It specifies CASSRPPGELFF. V and J are TRBV19 and TRBJ2-2; D ambiguous. Germline values: CDR1 LNHDA, CDR2 SQIVND (reference sequence). V shed 5 bases and J shed 6 bases, with 7 bases lying between them. The CDR3 has 12 residues.

The chain couples TRBV7-3 to TRBJ2-5; D is unclear. Per germline, CDR1 SGHTA and CDR2 FQGTGA. This CDR3 spans 13 amino acids. Trimming took off 2 bases at V and 2 bases at J, with 6 bases between the two ends. CDR3 sequence reads: CASSLDQQETQYF. The CDR3 DNA sequence: TGTGCCAGCAGCTTAGACCAGCAAGAGACCCAGTACTTC.

J is TRBJ1-1 and V is TRBV28; the D is unclear. CDR1 is MDHEN and CDR2 is SYDVKM in the germline V gene. The CDR3 runs to 13 residues. V lost 10 bases and J 0 bases, leaving 12 bases between the germline ends. The DNA of the CDR3 is TGTGCCACCCTGAGACCCATGAACACTGAAGCTTTCTTT. As protein: CATLRPMNTEAFF.

J is TRBJ2-7 and V is TRBV5-1; the D gene could be TRBD1 or TRBD2 (6 bases each). The CDR3 loop spans 14 amino acids. V lost 6 bases and J lost 0, with 13 bases in between. The V gene's germline CDR1 is SGHRS and CDR2 YFSETQ. Written as DNA, the CDR3 is TGCGCCAGCACCGCCGGGGGCCCCTCCTACGAGCAGTACTTC. This sequence encodes CASTAGGPSYEQYF.

This clonotype was seen a handful of times. The genes are TRBV4-3 and TRBJ2-3; maybe TRBD2 (6 bases). The CDR3 covers 17 residues. The V gene lost 0 bases and the J gene lost 1 base, with 14 bases spanning the gap. Germline assignment: CDR1 LGHNA and CDR2 YSLEER. CDR3 sequence reads: CASSQDWTTEGTDTQYF. The CDR3 coding sequence is TGCGCCAGCAGCCAAGATTGGACTACCGAGGGCACAGATACGCAGTATTTT.

V gene TRBV29-1 combines with J gene TRBJ2-2, with a weak D call TRBD1 (6 bases). Germline values: CDR1 SQVTM, CDR2 ANQGSEA. V dropped 6 bases and J dropped 0 bases, with 11 bases sitting between them. The CDR3 is 14 residues long. The CDR3 is CSVSHRANTGELFF. CDR3 coding DNA: TGCAGCGTCAGTCACAGGGCGAACACCGGGGAGCTGTTTTTT.

This clonotype was seen only a few times. The J gene is TRBJ1-2, the V gene TRBV7-2; 8 nucleotides line up with TRBD1. J gave up 4 bases and V 5 bases, and 9 bases lay outside the gene matches. CDR3 length equals 15 residues. Germline V gene data show CDR1 as SGHTA and CDR2 as FQGNSA. CDR3 amino acids: CASSPSPGGGYGYTF. The CDR3 nucleotides read TGTGCCAGCAGCCCCTCTCCAGGGGGCGGCTATGGCTACACCTTC.